Shown below are 6 T cell receptor beta chains from a single sample sequenced in a study of graft-versus-host responses after intestinal transplantation. Some clones are missing from TCRdb's copy, which holds only in-frame ones; the method was immunoSEQ multiplex PCR. This sample has over 100,000 clones; approximately 90% occur once, and the top ten carry about 0.2%. The antigens of these receptors remain unknown. The specimen was unstimulated CD4+ T cells sorted from spleen or lymph node cells, collected before transplant. The origin of the receptors is a human donor who was the organ donor for an intestinal transplant.

V usage is TRBV5-4 and J usage is TRBJ1-3; D is perhaps TRBD1 (6 bases). CDR1 is SGHNT, CDR2 YYREEE, per germline (reference sequence). The CDR3 totals 15 residues. The V and J ends lost 3 bases and 0 bases respectively, with 10 bases between them. The CDR3, as DNA: TGTGCCAGCAGCTCCTGGACAGCCTCTGGAAACACCATATATTTT. Amino acids: CASSSWTASGNTIYF.

The rearrangement joins TRBV18 to TRBJ2-2; unclear D gene. The CDR3 consists of 16 residues. V lost 1 base, J lost 1 base, and 10 bases lay in between. Germline V lookup: CDR1 KGHSH, CDR2 LQKENI. The CDR3 reads CASSPQHSQNTGELFF. DNA for the CDR3: TGTGCCAGCTCACCACAGCACTCCCAGAACACCGGGGAGCTGTTTTTT.

This clone was seen just once. The V gene is TRBV4-2, the J gene TRBJ2-3, with D uncertain. Trimming left V 5 bases short and J 6 bases short, with 6 bases between. The CDR3 consists of 11 residues. Germline loops: CDR1 LGHNA, CDR2 YNFKEQ. In DNA form, the CDR3 reads TGTGCCAGCAGCAAAACGGATACGCAGTATTTT. It translates to CASSKTDTQYF.

The chain combines TRBV27 with TRBJ2-1; the match to TRBD2 covers 10 bases. Germline V gene lookup returns CDR1 MNHEY and CDR2 SMNVEV (reference sequence). The CDR3 is 14 amino acids. V gave up 7 bases and J gave up 8 bases; unmatched junction bases: 8. CDR3 sequence (DNA): TGTGCCAGCATTTCAGCGGGAGGGATCCATGAGCAGTTCTTC. Translation: CASISAGGIHEQFF.

The CDR3 DNA follows: TGTGCCAGCAGCTTGGGGGGGTGGTATTGGGGAGGCAATCAGCCCCAGCATTTT. This gives the protein CASSLGGWYWGGNQPQHF. The J gene is TRBJ1-5, the V gene TRBV5-4; tentative D call: TRBD1 (5 bases). V shed 0 bases and J shed 2 bases, with 18 bases lying between them. CDR1 is SGHNT and CDR2 is YYREEE in the germline V gene (reference sequence). The CDR3 is 18 residues long.

The chain links TRBV29-1 to TRBJ2-3; D is uncertain. With 5 bases removed from V and 2 bases from J, the gap between germline ends came to 11 bases. Germline loops: CDR1 SQVTM, CDR2 ANQGSEA. The CDR3 has 13 residues. The CDR3 sequence is CSVKGRFTDTQYF. The CDR3 region has the DNA TGCAGCGTTAAGGGCAGGTTCACAGATACGCAGTATTTT.